The present T cell receptor beta chain was sequenced within a study of T cells after yellow fever vaccination. General study points: Contaminants from the bulk population, in the form of abundant clonotypes, could be found in FACS-sorted repertoires. Subsequent booster samples again held most clones from primary vaccination (around 96% CD4, approximately 85% CD8).

This CDR3 comprises 14 residues. CDR1 is SGHNT and CDR2 is YYREEE in the germline V gene (reference sequence). V lost 5 bases to trimming and J lost 1 base, with 10 bases between them. This clonotype was counted at least ten times. TCR cDNA was made by 5'RACE template switching, adding a universal primer site and UMIs. TCRdb used MiXCR to reprocess the 5' RACE reads, holding one entry per CDR3 protein. Among roughly 45,000 distinct CDR3 sequences listed, 5% to 8% were seen once. Material: PBMCs, either bulk or a sorted T-cell subset (CD4+, CD8+, memory, or dextramer-sorted; not recorded which), obtained 45 days after the yellow fever booster vaccination. This receptor was identified in a man younger than 40 who received the YFV17D yellow fever vaccine. The chain employs TRBV5-4 and TRBJ1-5, with D possibly being TRBD1 (5 bases). The CDR3 region is CASSFQGSNQPQHF. The CDR3 DNA reads as TGTGCCAGCAGTTTTCAGGGAAGCAATCAGCCCCAGCATTTT. The complete variable domain, with remaining parts taken from reference TRBV5-4 and TRBJ1-5, reads ETGVTQSPTHLIKTRGQQVTLRCSSQSGHNTVSWYQQALGQGPQFIFQYYREEENGRGNFPPRFSGLQFPNYSSELNVNALELDDSALYLCASSFQGSNQPQHFGDGTRLSIL.